These 10 T cell receptor beta chains came from one sample sequenced in a study of neoadjuvant anti-PD-1 for oral cavity cancer. Method: immunoSEQ multiplex PCR; TCRdb's copy keeps in-frame clones and lacks some. Of approximately 35,000 clones in the sample, just under 90% are singletons; the top ten hold around 3.2%. The sequenced sample was PBMCs, obtained before nivolumab (anti-PD-1) treatment. These receptors were taken from a person aged 35-79 years with oral cavity squamous cell carcinoma.

J is TRBJ2-5 and V is TRBV10-3; 11 positions match TRBD2. This CDR3 comprises 15 residues. The ends lost 6 bases at V and 1 base at J; junction bases unmatched: 4. Germline loops: CDR1 ENHRY, CDR2 SYGVKD. The DNA for the CDR3 is TGTGCCATCAGCACCGGGACTAGCGGCCAAGAGACCCAGTACTTC. It yields the protein CAISTGTSGQETQYF.

The J gene is TRBJ1-3, the V gene TRBV7-9; unclear D gene. Germline lookup yields CDR1 SEHNR and CDR2 FQNEAQ (reference sequence). Trimming took 8 bases from V and 4 from J, leaving 9 bases between them. The CDR3 has 12 residues. The CDR3 bases are TGTGCCAGCGGATCTGGGGGAAACACCATATATTTT. It specifies CASGSGGNTIYF.

This rearrangement joins TRBV20-1 to TRBJ2-7; D not certain. The length of the CDR3 is 11 residues. Germline V gene sequence: CDR1 DFQATT, CDR2 SNEGSKA (reference sequence). The V gene lost 3 bases and the J gene lost 3 bases, with 6 bases spanning the gap. Here the CDR3 reads CSARGGYEQYF. The DNA of the CDR3 is TGCAGTGCTAGGGGCGGCTACGAGCAGTACTTC.

The chain has TRBV7-8 and TRBJ2-7, with D perhaps matching TRBD2 (6 bases). The CDR3 extends over 15 amino acids. Per germline, CDR1 SGHVS and CDR2 FQNEAQ. V shed 5 bases and J shed 9 bases, with 23 bases lying between them. The CDR3 sequence: CASSPRESRASVQYF. Here the CDR3 DNA reads TGTGCCAGCAGCCCCCGGGAGAGTAGGGCGAGTGTGCAGTACTTC.

The J gene is TRBJ1-5, the V gene TRBV5-1; 12 positions agree with TRBD1. V gave up 0 bases and J gave up 6 bases; unmatched junction bases: 4. The CDR3 has 16 amino acids. CDR1 is SGHRS and CDR2 is YFSETQ in the germline V gene. CDR3: CASSLEGQGAGQPQHF. The CDR3 DNA reads as TGCGCCAGCAGCTTGGAGGGACAGGGGGCTGGTCAGCCCCAGCATTTT.

This clone was recorded only once. This rearrangement joins TRBV6-1 to TRBJ1-3; D is undetermined. Germline V gene sequence: CDR1 MNHNS, CDR2 SASEGT. The CDR3 loop spans 15 amino acids. V was pared by 2 bases and J by 3 bases, with 11 bases between. CDR3 residues: CASSEPRGGGNTIYF. DNA of the CDR3: TGTGCCAGCAGTGAACCCCGGGGTGGTGGAAACACCATATATTTT.

The chain joins TRBV7-9 to TRBJ2-2; D gene unclear. Deletions cut 4 bases from V and 1 base from J, with 7 bases between. The length of the CDR3 is 14 residues. Germline CDR1 is SEHNR and CDR2 is FQNEAQ (reference sequence). CDR3 sequence: CASSSGQNTGELFF. The CDR3 coding sequence is TGTGCCAGCAGCTCCGGGCAGAACACCGGGGAGCTGTTTTTT.

V is TRBV27 and J is TRBJ2-2; the match to TRBD1 covers 7 bases. The V and J ends lost 6 bases and 4 bases, in that order; junction bases with no gene match: 11. Germline V gives CDR1 MNHEY, CDR2 SMNVEV (reference sequence). The CDR3 contains 16 residues. The CDR3 spells CASSPLTGKGTGELFF. CDR3 bases: TGTGCCAGCAGCCCCCTGACAGGGAAAGGCACCGGGGAGCTGTTTTTT.

The sample holds a few counts of this clone. The chain joins TRBV2 to TRBJ1-2, with 7 nucleotides matching TRBD1. The junction had 9 bases not matched to a gene; V was cut back by 6 bases and J by 8 bases. There are 13 residues in the CDR3. Germline V gene lookup returns CDR1 SNHLY and CDR2 FYNNEI. For the CDR3, the DNA is TGTGCCAGCAGCACGACAGGGATGAAGGGCTACACCTTC. Translating it yields CASSTTGMKGYTF.

The chain recombines TRBV19 with TRBJ1-4; D is undetermined. V gave up 1 base and J gave up 11 bases, with 5 bases separating them. CDR3 size: 11 residues. The germline V gene encodes CDR1 LNHDA and CDR2 SQIVND (reference sequence). DNA of the CDR3: TGTGCCAGTAGTATAGCTGGGAAACTGTTTTTT. It specifies CASSIAGKLFF.